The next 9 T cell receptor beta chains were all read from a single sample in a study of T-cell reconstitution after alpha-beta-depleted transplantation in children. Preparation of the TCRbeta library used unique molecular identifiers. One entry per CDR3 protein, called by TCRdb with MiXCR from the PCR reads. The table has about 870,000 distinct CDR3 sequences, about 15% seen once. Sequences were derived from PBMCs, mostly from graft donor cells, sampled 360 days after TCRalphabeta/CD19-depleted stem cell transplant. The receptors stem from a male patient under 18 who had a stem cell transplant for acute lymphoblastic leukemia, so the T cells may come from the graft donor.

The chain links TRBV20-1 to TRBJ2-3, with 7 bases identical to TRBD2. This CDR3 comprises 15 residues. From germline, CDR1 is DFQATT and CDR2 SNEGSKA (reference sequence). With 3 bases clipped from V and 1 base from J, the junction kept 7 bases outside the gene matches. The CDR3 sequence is CSASNLADRTDTQYF. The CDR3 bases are TGCAGTGCTAGCAACCTAGCGGATCGCACAGATACGCAGTATTTT.

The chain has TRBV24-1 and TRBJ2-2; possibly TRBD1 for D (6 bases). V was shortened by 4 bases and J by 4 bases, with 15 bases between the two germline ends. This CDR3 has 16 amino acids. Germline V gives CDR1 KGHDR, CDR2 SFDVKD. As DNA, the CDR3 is TGTGCCACCAGTGAGGCCAGGGGTTTTGGCACCGGGGAGCTGTTTTTT. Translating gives CATSEARGFGTGELFF.

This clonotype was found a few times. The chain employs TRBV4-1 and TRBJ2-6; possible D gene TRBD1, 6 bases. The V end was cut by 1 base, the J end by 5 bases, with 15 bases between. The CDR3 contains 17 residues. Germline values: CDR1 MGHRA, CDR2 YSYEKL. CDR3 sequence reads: CASSQVRGYLWANVLTF. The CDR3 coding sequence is TGCGCCAGCAGCCAAGTAAGGGGGTACCTCTGGGCCAACGTCCTGACTTTC.

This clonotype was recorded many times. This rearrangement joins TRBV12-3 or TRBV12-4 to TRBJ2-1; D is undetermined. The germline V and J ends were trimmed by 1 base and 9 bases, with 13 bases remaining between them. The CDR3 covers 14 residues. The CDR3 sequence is CASSLDRALGEQFF. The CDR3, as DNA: TGTGCCAGCAGTTTAGATCGGGCCCTAGGTGAGCAGTTCTTC.

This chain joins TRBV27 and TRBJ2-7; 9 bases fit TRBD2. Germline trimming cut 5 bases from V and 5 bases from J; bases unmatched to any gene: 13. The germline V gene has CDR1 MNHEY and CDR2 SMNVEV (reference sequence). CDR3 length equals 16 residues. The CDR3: CASSPKREAVRNEQYF. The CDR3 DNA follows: TGTGCCAGCAGTCCGAAGCGGGAGGCGGTAAGGAACGAGCAGTACTTC.

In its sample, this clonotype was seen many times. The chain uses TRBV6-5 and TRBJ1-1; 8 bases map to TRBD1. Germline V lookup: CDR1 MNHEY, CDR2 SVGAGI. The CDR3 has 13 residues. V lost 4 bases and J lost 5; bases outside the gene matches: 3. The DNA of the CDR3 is TGTGCCAGCAGTTCAAACAGGGGGACTGAAGCTTTCTTT. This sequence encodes CASSSNRGTEAFF.

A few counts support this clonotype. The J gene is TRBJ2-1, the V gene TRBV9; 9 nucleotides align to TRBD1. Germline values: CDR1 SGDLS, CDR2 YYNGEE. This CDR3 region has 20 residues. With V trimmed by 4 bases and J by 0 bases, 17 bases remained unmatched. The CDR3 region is CASSRVTWTGVKGSYNEQFF. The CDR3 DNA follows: TGTGCCAGCAGCAGGGTTACTTGGACAGGGGTTAAGGGCTCCTACAATGAGCAGTTCTTC.

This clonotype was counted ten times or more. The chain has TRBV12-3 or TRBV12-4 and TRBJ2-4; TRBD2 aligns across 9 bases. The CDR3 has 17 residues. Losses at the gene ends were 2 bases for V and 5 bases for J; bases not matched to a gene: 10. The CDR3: CASSLNPPSSGENIQYF. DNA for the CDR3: TGTGCCAGCAGTTTAAACCCCCCCTCTAGCGGGGAAAACATTCAGTACTTC.

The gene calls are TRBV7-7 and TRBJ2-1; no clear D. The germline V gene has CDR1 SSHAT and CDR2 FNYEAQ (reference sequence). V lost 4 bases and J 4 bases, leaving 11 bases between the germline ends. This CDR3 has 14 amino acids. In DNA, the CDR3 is TGTGCCAGCAGCTCGTCGGCGGCTTACAATGAGCAGTTCTTC. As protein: CASSSSAAYNEQFF.